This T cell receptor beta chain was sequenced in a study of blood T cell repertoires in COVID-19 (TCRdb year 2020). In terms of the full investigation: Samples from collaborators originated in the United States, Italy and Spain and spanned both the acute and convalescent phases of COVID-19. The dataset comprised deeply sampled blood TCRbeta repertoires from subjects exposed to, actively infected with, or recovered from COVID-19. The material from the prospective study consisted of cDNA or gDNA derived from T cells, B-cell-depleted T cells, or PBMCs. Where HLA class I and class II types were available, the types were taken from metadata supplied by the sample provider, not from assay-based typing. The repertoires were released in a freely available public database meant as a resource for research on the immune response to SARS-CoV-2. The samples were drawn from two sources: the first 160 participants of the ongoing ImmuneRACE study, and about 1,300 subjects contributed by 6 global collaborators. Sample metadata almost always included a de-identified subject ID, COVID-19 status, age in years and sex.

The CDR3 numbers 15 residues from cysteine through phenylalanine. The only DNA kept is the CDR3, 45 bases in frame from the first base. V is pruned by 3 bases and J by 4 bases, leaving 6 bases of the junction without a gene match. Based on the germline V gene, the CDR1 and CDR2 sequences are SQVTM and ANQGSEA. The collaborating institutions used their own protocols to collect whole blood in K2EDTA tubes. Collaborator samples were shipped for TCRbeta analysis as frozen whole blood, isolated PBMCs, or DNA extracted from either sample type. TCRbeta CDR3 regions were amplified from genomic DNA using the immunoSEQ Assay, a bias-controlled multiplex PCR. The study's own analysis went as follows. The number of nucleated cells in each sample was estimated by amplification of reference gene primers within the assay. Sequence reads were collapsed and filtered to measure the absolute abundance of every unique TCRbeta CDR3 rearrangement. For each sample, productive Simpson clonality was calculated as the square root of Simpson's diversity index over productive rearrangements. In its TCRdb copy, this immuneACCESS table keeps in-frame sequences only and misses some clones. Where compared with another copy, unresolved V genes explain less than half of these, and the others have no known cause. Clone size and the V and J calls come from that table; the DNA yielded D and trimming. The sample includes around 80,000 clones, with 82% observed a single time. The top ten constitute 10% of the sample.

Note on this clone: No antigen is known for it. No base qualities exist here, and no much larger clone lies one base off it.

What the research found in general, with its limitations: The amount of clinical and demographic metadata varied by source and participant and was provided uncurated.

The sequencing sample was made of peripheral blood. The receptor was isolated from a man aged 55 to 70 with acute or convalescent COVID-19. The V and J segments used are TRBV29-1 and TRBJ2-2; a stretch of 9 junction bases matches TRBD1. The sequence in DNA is TGCAGCGTTGAGCTCGGGACAGGGATCACCGGGGAGCTGTTTTTT. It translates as CSVELGTGITGELFF.